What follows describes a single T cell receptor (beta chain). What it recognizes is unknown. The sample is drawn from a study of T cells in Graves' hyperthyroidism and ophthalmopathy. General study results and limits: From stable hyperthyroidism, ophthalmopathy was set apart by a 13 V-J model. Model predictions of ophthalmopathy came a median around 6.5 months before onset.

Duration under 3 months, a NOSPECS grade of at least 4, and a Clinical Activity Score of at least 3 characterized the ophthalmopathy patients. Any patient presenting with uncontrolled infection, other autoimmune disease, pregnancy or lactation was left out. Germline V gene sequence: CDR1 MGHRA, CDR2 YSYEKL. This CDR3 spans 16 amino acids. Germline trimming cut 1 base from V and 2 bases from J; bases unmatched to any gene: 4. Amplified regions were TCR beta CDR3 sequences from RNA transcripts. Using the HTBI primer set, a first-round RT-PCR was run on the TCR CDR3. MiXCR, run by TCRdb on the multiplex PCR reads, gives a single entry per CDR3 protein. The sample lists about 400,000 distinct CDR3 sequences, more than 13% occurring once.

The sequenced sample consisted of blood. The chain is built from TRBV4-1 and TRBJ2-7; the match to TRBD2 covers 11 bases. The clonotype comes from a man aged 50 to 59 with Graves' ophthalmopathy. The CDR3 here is CASSQATGLAAYEQYF. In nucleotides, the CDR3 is TGCGCCAGCAGCCAAGCAACGGGACTAGCGGCCTACGAGCAGTACTTC.